What follows is one TCR beta chain and its context. The record originates from a study of blood T cell repertoires in COVID-19. Study-wide context: COVID-19 samples from acute and convalescent phases originated in the United States, Italy and Spain. The cDNA or gDNA used as material had been derived from T cells, B-cell-depleted T cells, or PBMCs.

Source study methods: Scientists estimated how many nucleated cells there were by amplifying reference gene primers. Clones were read by immunoSEQ multiplex PCR, and TCRdb kept only the in-frame ones, dropping some. V and J calls and clone size come straight from that table; D and trimming were deduced from the DNA. The profile shows about 340,000 clones, around nine tenths of them singletons. V shed 6 bases and J shed 0 bases, with 12 bases lying between them. CDR1 MNHEY and CDR2 SVGAGI come from the germline V gene. The CDR3 runs 15 residues. The receptor comes from a woman aged 18-29 years who had recovered from COVID-19. The sample taken for sequencing was peripheral blood. V usage is TRBV6-5 and J usage is TRBJ2-1; possible D gene TRBD2, 5 bases. CDR3 DNA sequence: TGTGCCAGCAGACGGACTTCCAGCTCCTACAATGAGCAGTTCTTC. It is translated as CASRRTSSSYNEQFF.